The 17 T cell receptor beta chains reported below all come from one sample, sequenced in a study of cytomegalovirus exposure and HLA in healthy donors. The study ran its PCR with 60 Vbeta and 13 Jbeta primers. TCRdb's table, derived via immunoSEQ multiplex PCR, lists solely in-frame clones and lacks some. The sample holds 70,000 to 95,000 clones, just under 85% seen once. The sample consisted of PBMCs. Source of these receptors: a woman aged 18-30 years in good health and CMV-seropositive.

This chain uses TRBV11-2 with TRBJ1-2; TRBD1 agrees at 8 bases. Per the germline V gene, CDR1 is SGHAT and CDR2 is FQNNGV. J lost 7 bases, V lost 5 bases, and 12 bases had no gene match. CDR3 length equals 15 residues. The CDR3 spells CASSAQQGVGLGYTF. CDR3 sequence (DNA): TGTGCCAGCAGCGCCCAACAGGGGGTCGGCCTTGGCTACACCTTC.

The V call is TRBV6-5, the J call TRBJ1-2; 9 nucleotides align to TRBD1. CDR1 and CDR2 (germline): MNHEY, SVGAGI. The ends lost 6 bases at V and 9 bases at J; junction bases unmatched: 5. The CDR3 is 12 amino acids. The CDR3 spells CASRSGQGSYTF. The CDR3 bases are TGTGCCAGCAGATCAGGACAGGGGAGCTACACCTTC.

J is TRBJ2-3 and V is TRBV2; 7 positions agree with TRBD2. Germline CDR1 is SNHLY and CDR2 is FYNNEI. J gave up 2 bases and V 1 base, and 3 bases lay outside the gene matches. There are 15 residues in the CDR3. This CDR3 is CASSEVLADTDTQYF. The CDR3, as DNA: TGTGCCAGCAGTGAAGTTCTAGCGGACACAGATACGCAGTATTTT.

The chain has TRBV4-1 and TRBJ1-2, with D uncertain. V lost 1 base to trimming and J lost 3 bases, with 9 bases between them. This CDR3 spans 14 amino acids. Per germline, CDR1 MGHRA and CDR2 YSYEKL. The CDR3 nucleotides read TGCGCCAGCAGCCAAGCGGTTTTTCACTATGGCTACACCTTC. Protein sequence: CASSQAVFHYGYTF.

This CDR3 reads CASSYSLGQGTGEQYF. Written as DNA, the CDR3 is TGTGCCAGCAGTTACTCCCTCGGACAGGGGACTGGGGAGCAGTACTTC. The rearrangement links TRBV6-5 to TRBJ2-7; 9 bases fit TRBD1. From germline, CDR1 is MNHEY and CDR2 SVGAGI. The length of the CDR3 is 16 residues. J gave up 7 bases and V 0 bases, and 10 bases lay outside the gene matches.

The V gene is TRBV18, the J gene TRBJ1-4; 8 nucleotides align to TRBD1. This CDR3 comprises 14 residues. V dropped 1 base and J dropped 5; count of bases not matched to a gene: 0. The germline V gene has CDR1 KGHSH and CDR2 LQKENI. CDR3 nucleotides: TGTGCCAGCTCACCACGGACAGGGAATGAAAAACTGTTTTTT. It codes for CASSPRTGNEKLFF. Variable domain in full (rest from reference TRBV18 and TRBJ1-4): NAGVMQNPRHLVRRRGQEARLRCSPMKGHSHVYWYRQLPEEGLKFMVYLQKENIIDESGMPKERFSAEFPKEGPSILRIQQVVRGDSAAYFCASSPRTGNEKLFFGSGTQLSVL.

The rearrangement joins TRBV11-1 to TRBJ1-3; TRBD1 might be the D (5 bases). Trimming left V 3 bases short and J 4 bases short, with 10 bases between. Germline V lookup: CDR1 SGHAT, CDR2 FQDESV (reference sequence). This CDR3 has 14 residues. CDR3 nucleotide sequence: TGTGCCAGCAGCTTTACAGGATCGGGAAACACCATATATTTT. Residues: CASSFTGSGNTIYF.

The rearrangement links TRBV5-6 to TRBJ2-2; perhaps TRBD1 as D (5 bases). Germline values: CDR1 SGHDT, CDR2 YYEEEE. V gave up 4 bases and J gave up 5 bases, with 18 bases separating them. This CDR3 spans 16 amino acids. In DNA, the CDR3 is TGTGCCAGCAGCGCCGCTTTCAGGGCCAGGACCGGGGAGCTGTTTTTT. Protein: CASSAAFRARTGELFF.

The genes are TRBV2 and TRBJ2-3, with 8 positions matching TRBD1. V gave up 6 bases and J gave up 2 bases; unmatched junction bases: 10. CDR1 and CDR2 (germline): SNHLY, FYNNEI. The CDR3 spans 16 residues. CDR3 in DNA: TGTGCCAGCAGAGATCAAACAGGGGGAACCACAGATACGCAGTATTTT. This codes for CASRDQTGGTTDTQYF.

V is TRBV7-8 and J is TRBJ1-2; TRBD1 aligns across 7 bases. After removal of 5 bases from V and 4 bases from J, the junction contained 7 bases not matched to a gene. This CDR3 comprises 14 residues. Looked up from germline, CDR1 is SGHVS and CDR2 is FQNEAQ. The CDR3 spells CASSTLTGTYGYTF. As DNA, the CDR3 is TGTGCCAGCAGCACATTGACAGGGACCTATGGCTACACCTTC.

V usage is TRBV29-1 and J usage is TRBJ2-7, with D maybe TRBD2 (5 bases). Trimming pared 1 base from V and 0 bases from J, leaving 7 bases between. The CDR3 is made up of 13 amino acids. Germline V gene lookup returns CDR1 SQVTM and CDR2 ANQGSEA. The CDR3 DNA reads TGCAGCGTTGAAGTTAGCGCCTCCTACGAGCAGTACTTC. Amino acid sequence: CSVEVSASYEQYF.

The V gene is TRBV27, the J gene TRBJ1-1; perhaps TRBD1 as D (6 bases). The germline V and J ends were trimmed by 1 base and 2 bases, with 8 bases remaining between them. CDR3 length: 14 residues. Germline assignment: CDR1 MNHEY and CDR2 SMNVEV (reference sequence). The CDR3 nucleotides read TGTGCCAGCAGTTTATTCAGGGGTAACACTGAAGCTTTCTTT. It translates to CASSLFRGNTEAFF.

CDR3 sequence: CASSFSQGARGYTF. The CDR3 DNA is TGTGCCAGCAGCTTCTCACAGGGGGCGCGTGGCTACACCTTC. The chain recombines TRBV5-4 with TRBJ1-2, with 9 bases lining up with TRBD1. Germline CDR1 SGHNT, CDR2 YYREEE (reference sequence). The J segment lost 7 bases and the V segment lost 2 bases, leaving 6 bases of the junction unmatched. The CDR3 is 14 residues long.

The chain links TRBV29-1 to TRBJ1-1, with D perhaps matching TRBD1 (5 bases). V was trimmed by 7 bases and J by 3 bases, leaving 18 bases between them. The V gene's germline CDR1 is SQVTM and CDR2 ANQGSEA. CDR3 size: 14 residues. CDR3 protein: CSASRGEGYTEAFF. The DNA of the CDR3 is TGCAGCGCCTCCCGGGGGGAGGGCTACACTGAAGCTTTCTTT.

This clone was detected only a few times. The V gene is TRBV21-1, the J gene TRBJ1-1; the table's D gene call, TRBD1, was not cross checked with the DNA. TRBV21-1 is labeled a pseudogene. The CDR3 covers 12 residues. Here the CDR3 DNA reads TGTGCCAGCGAGGGGGACAGGTGTTCGGCTTTCTTT. It translates to CASEGDRCSAFF.

Comments on this clone: Additional DNA sequences in this sample encode the identical CDR3. This chain joins TRBV18 and TRBJ1-1; TRBD1 aligns across 8 bases. V was pared by 3 bases and J by 3 bases, with 0 bases of the junction left unmatched. The length of the CDR3 is 13 residues. CDR1 is KGHSH and CDR2 is LQKENI in the germline V gene. Here the CDR3 reads CASSPTGDTEAFF. CDR3 nucleotide sequence: TGTGCCAGCTCACCGACAGGGGACACTGAAGCTTTCTTT.

The chain uses TRBV6-5 and TRBJ1-1, with D unresolved. Germline CDR1 MNHEY, CDR2 SVGAGI. The CDR3 extends over 11 amino acids. V was trimmed by 5 bases and J by 4 bases, leaving 5 bases between them. As DNA, the CDR3 is TGTGCCAGCAGTGCGGGCACTGAAGCTTTCTTT. This gives the protein CASSAGTEAFF.